What follows is one T cell receptor beta chain and its context. This entry comes from a study of preoperative IRX-2 immunotherapy in early breast cancer. The treatment here: preoperative locoregional IRX-2 cytokine immunotherapy. Samples came from a phase Ib trial of preoperative locoregional IRX-2 cytokine immunotherapy. CDR1 and CDR2 from the germline V gene are LNHDA and SQIVND (reference sequence). CDR3 length: 14 amino acids. V was trimmed by 3 bases and J by 7 bases, leaving 16 bases between them. Here immunoSEQ multiplex PCR was the method, and the copy in TCRdb shows in-frame clones only, minus some. The table includes 25,000 to 30,000 clones, nearly 90% detected once.

The sequence was collected from a human donor with breast cancer. Sampling was done from a patient treated with IRX-2 immunotherapy. The rearrangement links TRBV19 to TRBJ2-7; D not resolved. The CDR3 nucleotides are TGTGCCAGTAGTATCGGCGGTAATATCATTGAGCAGTACTTC. This translates into CASSIGGNIIEQYF. The variable domain in full, completed from reference TRBV19 and TRBJ2-7, reads DGGITQSPKYLFRKEGQNVTLSCEQNLNHDAMYWYRQDPGQGLRLIYYSQIVNDFQKGDIAEGYSVSREKKESFPLTVTSAQKNPTAFYLCASSIGGNIIEQYFGPGTRLTVT.